This TCR beta chain is drawn from a study of cytomegalovirus exposure and HLA in healthy donors. Turning to the study itself: There were 75 million to 95 million unique TCRs (from HLA-typed donors) in an early data release.

Germline V gene lookup returns CDR1 SGHVS and CDR2 FQNEAQ. Trimming cost V 5 bases and J 9 bases; bases outside gene matches: 14. CDR3 length: 16 residues. Study-level findings and limits: In a later analysis, DRB1 alleles had the most associated TCRs; HLA-C alleles the fewest.

In the case of this clone: The antigen remains undetermined.

Primers for the PCR totalled 60 Vbeta and 13 Jbeta. As originally analysed: An analysis performed later counted roughly 80 million unique TCR beta chains (around 9.9 million of them shared). The method was immunoSEQ multiplex PCR; TCRdb's version includes in-frame clones alone and lacks a portion of them. V and J calls and clone size come straight from that table; D and trimming were deduced from the DNA. The data show about 150,000 clones, 50% to 75% seen once. The receptor was isolated from a woman aged 55-69 years in good health and CMV-seropositive. Sequenced: PBMCs. The gene calls are TRBV7-8 and TRBJ2-1, with 9 bases identical to TRBD2. The CDR3 coding sequence is TGTGCCAGCAGCAATAGCGGTAGCGGGAGTGACGGTGAGCAGTTCTTC. Translating it yields CASSNSGSGSDGEQFF. Drawing the rest from reference TRBV7-8 and TRBJ2-1, the complete variable domain is GAGVSQSPRYKVAKRGQDVALRCDPISGHVSLFWYQQALGQGPEFLTYFQNEAQLDKSGLPSDRFFAERPEGSVSTLKIQRTQQEDSAVYLCASSNSGSGSDGEQFFGPGTRLTVL.